This T cell receptor (beta chain) derives from a study of graft-versus-host responses after intestinal transplantation. The assay was immunoSEQ multiplex PCR, and TCRdb's table has in-frame clones only and misses some. The repertoire holds around 110,000 clones, with roughly 86% as singletons. There are 13 residues in the CDR3. The germline gives CDR1 SGHNT, CDR2 YENEEA. V lost 5 bases and J lost 6, with 8 bases in between. Comments on this clone: What it recognizes is unknown.

This chain joins TRBV11-3 and TRBJ1-6; the D gene is possibly TRBD1 (5 bases). Here the sequenced sample was unstimulated CD4+ T cells sorted from spleen or lymph node cells, taken before transplant. This receptor was obtained from a human donor who was the organ donor for an intestinal transplant. CDR3 sequence: CASSRGGNSPLHF. As DNA, the CDR3 is TGTGCCAGCAGCAGGGGCGGTAATTCACCCCTCCACTTT.